This T cell receptor (beta chain) was sequenced for a study of OX40 agonist ivuxolimab in advanced cancers. Background on the whole study: Ivuxolimab was a fully human IgG2 agonistic monoclonal antibody targeting the costimulatory receptor OX40 (CD134). Intravenous ivuxolimab was administered to patients every 2 weeks at six dose levels: 0.01, 0.1, 0.3, 1.5, 3 and 10 mg/kg. Of the roughly 52 dose-escalation patients, hepatocellular carcinoma was present in approximately 20, melanoma in approximately 15, renal cell carcinoma in 9 and head and neck cancer in 9. In the dose-escalation cohort, approximately 80% of patients were male, and the mean age was roughly 60 years with a range of 23 to 79. Patients were allowed to have had prior anti-PD-1, anti-PD-L1 or anti-CTLA-4 therapy, and 40% to 45% of the dose-escalation patients had previously received checkpoint inhibitors. Partial responses were achieved by three dose-escalation patients, of whom one had hepatocellular carcinoma and two had cutaneous melanoma. The point of sequencing TCRbeta in the periphery was to test whether ivuxolimab changed TCR sequence diversity and drove clonal T-cell expansion. The paper covers the monotherapy dose-escalation part of the phase I ivuxolimab trial, which included N ≈ 50 patients. Results and caveats for the whole study, not just this receptor: Antigen specificity was not determined for the clonally expanded peripheral T cells. At doses of 0.1 to 3.0 mg/kg, clonal expansion of both CD4+ and CD8+ T cells in blood was seen between baseline and week 6. Low levels of normalized T-cell clonal expansion were also seen in some nonresponding patients. After ivuxolimab, CD8+ T cells had more expanded clones than CD4+ T cells on average. In the 0.1-3.0 mg/kg groups, partial responders were among the patients with the lowest normalized peripheral clonal expansion, particularly in CD8+ T cells.

Genomic DNA was extracted from sorted cells for sequencing of the TCRbeta CDR3 region. The immunoSEQ Assay was used to sequence the TCRbeta CDR3 regions. TCRdb retrieved this table from immuneACCESS and kept in-frame rearrangements only. Not all clones are present; in checked studies, unresolved V genes account for under half, and no reason is known for the remainder. This sample gives some 70,000 clones in total; around 93% of them show up just once. The ten largest clones take up more than 0.85% of the sample. As concerns this clone: Its specific antigen is unknown. The sample holds no much larger clone one base away, and base qualities are not on file.

There are 17 amino acids in the CDR3, from cysteine to phenylalanine inclusive. Only the CDR3 region is kept as DNA, spanning 51 bases read in frame from base 1. V is cut back by 5 bases and J by 0 bases, with 4 bases in the junction unmatched. CDR1 and CDR2, per the germline V gene (reference sequence), are LNHDA and SQIVND. Patients with a history of autoimmune disease or receiving systemic immunosuppression were excluded from the trial. Peripheral blood for TCR sequencing was collected from all dose cohorts at baseline, on cycle 4 day 1, and on cycle 7 day 1. Samples came from an open-label, multicenter, first-in-human phase I dose-escalation trial of ivuxolimab. The trial enrolled adults with locally advanced or metastatic head and neck squamous cell, hepatocellular, melanoma or renal cell carcinoma. Before TCR sequencing, CD4+ T cells and CD8+ T cells were sorted from peripheral blood as separate populations.

The sequencing here drew on CD4+ or CD8+ T cells sorted from blood, taken in a trial of the OX40 agonist ivuxolimab. The receptor was isolated from an adult with an advanced solid tumor such as melanoma, head and neck, liver or kidney cancer. The chain was built from TRBV19 and TRBJ2-5; 15 of the junction bases match TRBD2. The CDR3 sequence is CASSHGLAGGYQETQYF. The nucleotide sequence is given as TGTGCCAGTAGTCACGGACTAGCGGGAGGGTACCAAGAGACCCAGTACTTC.